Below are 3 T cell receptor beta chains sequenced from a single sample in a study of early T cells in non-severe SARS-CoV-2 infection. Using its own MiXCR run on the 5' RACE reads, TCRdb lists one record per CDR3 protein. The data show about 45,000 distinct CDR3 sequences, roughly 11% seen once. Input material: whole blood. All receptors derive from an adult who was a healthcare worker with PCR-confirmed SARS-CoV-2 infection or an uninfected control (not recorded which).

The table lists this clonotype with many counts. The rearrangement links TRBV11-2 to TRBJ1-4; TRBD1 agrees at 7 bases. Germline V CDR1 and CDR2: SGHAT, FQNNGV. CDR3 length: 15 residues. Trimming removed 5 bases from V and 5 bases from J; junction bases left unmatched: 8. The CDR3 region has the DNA TGTGCCAGCAGCGGAGTCAGGGGGAAGAATGAAAAACTGTTTTTT. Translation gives CASSGVRGKNEKLFF.

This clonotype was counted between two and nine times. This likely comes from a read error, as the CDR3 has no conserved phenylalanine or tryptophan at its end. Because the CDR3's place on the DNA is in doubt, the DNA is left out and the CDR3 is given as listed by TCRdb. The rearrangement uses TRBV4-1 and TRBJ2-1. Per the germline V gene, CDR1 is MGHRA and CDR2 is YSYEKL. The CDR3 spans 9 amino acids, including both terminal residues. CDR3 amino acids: CASSHRGSR.

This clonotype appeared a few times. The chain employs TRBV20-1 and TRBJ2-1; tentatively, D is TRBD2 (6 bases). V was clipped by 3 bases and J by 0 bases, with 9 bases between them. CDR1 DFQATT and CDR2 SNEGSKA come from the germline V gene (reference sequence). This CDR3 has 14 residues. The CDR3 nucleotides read TGCAGTGCTAGCCCAGCGGGCTCCTACAATGAGCAGTTCTTC. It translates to CSASPAGSYNEQFF.